This passage covers 14 T cell receptor beta chains from one sample sequenced in a study of cytomegalovirus exposure and HLA in healthy donors. Researchers ran the PCR with 60 Vbeta and 13 Jbeta primers. Profiled with immunoSEQ multiplex PCR; TCRdb holds only in-frame clones, not every one. This table holds 150,000 to 200,000 clones, under 90% found once. Material for sequencing was PBMCs. These receptors all come from a man aged 25 to 40 in good health and CMV-seropositive.

This chain joins TRBV11-2 and TRBJ2-2; 16 bases map to TRBD2. V lost 5 bases to trimming and J lost 5 bases; unmatched junction nucleotides: 8. This CDR3 is built from 18 residues. Germline assignment: CDR1 SGHAT and CDR2 FQNNGV. The CDR3 region is CASSPQGLAGGRTGELFF. Written as DNA, the CDR3 is TGTGCCAGCAGCCCCCAGGGACTAGCGGGAGGGCGGACCGGGGAGCTGTTTTTT.

This clone was seen a handful of times. CDR3 in amino acids: CASSSADTQYF. The DNA of the CDR3 is TGTGCCAGCAGCTCCGCAGATACGCAGTATTTT. This chain uses TRBV7-9 with TRBJ2-3; no reliable D call. This CDR3 has 11 amino acids. Germline V gives CDR1 SEHNR, CDR2 FQNEAQ (reference sequence). The V end lost 4 bases, the J end lost 4 bases, and 3 bases lay between the germline ends.

The chain has TRBV30 and TRBJ1-3; 7 nucleotides agree with TRBD1. The CDR3 length is 14 residues. Germline CDR1 GTSNPN, CDR2 SVGIG (reference sequence). The ends lost 5 bases at V and 3 bases at J; junction bases unmatched: 7. The CDR3 loop reads CAWETGTGGNTIYF. The CDR3 bases are TGTGCCTGGGAGACAGGGACGGGTGGAAACACCATATATTTT.

The chain has TRBV7-3 and TRBJ2-4; 9 bases are a match to TRBD1. The CDR3 totals 13 residues. V trimming: 4 bases; J trimming: 6 bases; junction bases outside the gene matches: 1. CDR1 is SGHTA, CDR2 FQGTGA, per germline. CDR3 in DNA: TGTGCCAGCAGCTCGGACAGGGGAAACATTCAGTACTTC. Translation gives CASSSDRGNIQYF.

The chain employs TRBV4-1 and TRBJ2-2; 12 bases fit TRBD1. The CDR3 is made up of 16 amino acids. V lost 6 bases, J lost 8 bases, and 10 bases stayed unmatched. CDR1 MGHRA and CDR2 YSYEKL come from the germline V gene. In nucleotides, the CDR3 is TGCGCCAGCAGATCACCGGGACAGGGGGCGCGGGGGGAGCTGTTTTTT. Translation: CASRSPGQGARGELFF.

The chain combines TRBV5-1 with TRBJ2-5; perhaps TRBD1 as D (6 bases). There are 14 residues in the CDR3. CDR1 is SGHRS and CDR2 is YFSETQ in the germline V gene. Trimming removed 3 bases from V and 1 base from J, with 10 bases in between. CDR3 in DNA: TGCGCCAGCAGCTCCCCAGGGGCCCAAGAGACCCAGTACTTC. Translation: CASSSPGAQETQYF.

V gene TRBV5-1 combines with J gene TRBJ1-1; possible D gene TRBD1, 5 bases. Germline lookup yields CDR1 SGHRS and CDR2 YFSETQ. The V end was cut by 4 bases, the J end by 10 bases, with 14 bases between. The length of the CDR3 is 12 residues. CDR3 protein: CASSPGGGRAFF. CDR3 DNA sequence: TGCGCCAGCAGCCCGGGGGGAGGGAGAGCTTTCTTT.

CDR3 nucleotides: TGTGCCATCAGTGAACAGGGGGTTGGCTATGGCTACACCTTC. As protein: CAISEQGVGYGYTF. J is TRBJ1-2 and V is TRBV10-3, with 8 bases fitting TRBD1. CDR3 length: 14 amino acids. The ends lost 3 bases at V and 4 bases at J; junction bases unmatched: 4. Germline CDR1 is ENHRY and CDR2 is SYGVKD.

There are a few counts of this clone. The V call is TRBV10-3, the J call TRBJ1-3, with D tentatively TRBD1 (5 bases). Germline V CDR1 and CDR2: ENHRY, SYGVKD. Trimming left V 2 bases short and J 2 bases short, with 10 bases between. The CDR3 covers 15 residues. CDR3 bases: TGTGCCATCAGTGAGACAGGAATTACTGGAAACACCATATATTTT. Protein: CAISETGITGNTIYF.

J is TRBJ2-6 and V is TRBV13; a possible D gene is TRBD1 (6 bases). This CDR3 is 15 amino acids long. Germline assignment: CDR1 PRHDT and CDR2 FYEKMQ (reference sequence). Trimming removed 5 bases at V and 3 bases at J, with 11 bases between. The CDR3 reads CASSQEGGGANVLTF. The CDR3 DNA reads TGTGCCAGCAGCCAAGAAGGGGGTGGGGCCAACGTCCTGACTTTC.

This chain joins TRBV6-6 and TRBJ2-3; D not resolved. The germline V and J ends were trimmed by 0 bases and 2 bases, with 6 bases remaining between them. The germline gives CDR1 MNHNY, CDR2 SVGAGI (reference sequence). This CDR3 spans 14 amino acids. The CDR3: CASSYSRDTDTQYF. The CDR3 DNA reads as TGTGCCAGCAGTTACTCTCGCGACACAGATACGCAGTATTTT.

This rearrangement joins TRBV28 to TRBJ1-3; no clear D gene. Trimming left V 6 bases short and J 0 bases short, with 12 bases between. This CDR3 comprises 15 residues. In germline, CDR1 is MDHEN, CDR2 SYDVKM. In DNA, the CDR3 is TGTGCCAGCAGCCTAATTGCCGGCTCTGGAAACACCATATATTTT. This translates into CASSLIAGSGNTIYF.

The chain joins TRBV7-6 to TRBJ1-6, with D perhaps matching TRBD1 (5 bases). CDR1 and CDR2 from the germline V gene are SGHVS and FNYEAQ. With 4 bases removed from V and 10 bases from J, the gap between germline ends came to 20 bases. This CDR3 is built from 16 residues. The CDR3 sequence is CASSSSAGEVYSPLHF. For the CDR3, the DNA is TGTGCCAGCAGCTCCTCCGCGGGGGAAGTATACTCACCCCTCCACTTT.

The rearrangement uses TRBV29-1 and TRBJ2-1; 9 nucleotides line up with TRBD1. From germline, CDR1 is SQVTM and CDR2 ANQGSEA. The CDR3 is 13 amino acids. V lost 6 bases, J lost 6 bases, and 6 bases stayed unmatched. In DNA form, the CDR3 reads TGCAGCGTGCCGGGACAGGGTGGCAATGAGCAGTTCTTC. Amino acids: CSVPGQGGNEQFF.